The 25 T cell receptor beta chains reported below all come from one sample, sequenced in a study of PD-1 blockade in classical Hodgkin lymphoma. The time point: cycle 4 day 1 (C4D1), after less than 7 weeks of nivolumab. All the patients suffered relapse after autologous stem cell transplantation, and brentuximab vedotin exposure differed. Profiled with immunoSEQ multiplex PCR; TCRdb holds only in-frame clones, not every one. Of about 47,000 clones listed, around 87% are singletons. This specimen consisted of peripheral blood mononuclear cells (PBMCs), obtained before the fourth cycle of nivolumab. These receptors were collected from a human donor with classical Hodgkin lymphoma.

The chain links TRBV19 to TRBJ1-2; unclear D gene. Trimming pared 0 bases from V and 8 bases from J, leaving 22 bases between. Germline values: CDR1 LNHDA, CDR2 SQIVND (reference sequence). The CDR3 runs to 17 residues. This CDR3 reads CASSIEAPYATRAGYTF. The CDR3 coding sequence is TGTGCCAGTAGTATAGAAGCCCCTTACGCCACTAGGGCCGGCTACACCTTC.

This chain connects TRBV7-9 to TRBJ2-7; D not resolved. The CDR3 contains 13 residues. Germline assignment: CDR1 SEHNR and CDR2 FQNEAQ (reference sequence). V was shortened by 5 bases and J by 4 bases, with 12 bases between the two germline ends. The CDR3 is CASSHSDRYEQYF. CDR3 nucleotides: TGTGCCAGCAGCCACTCCGACCGATACGAGCAGTACTTC. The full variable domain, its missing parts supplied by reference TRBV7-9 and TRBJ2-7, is DTGVSQNPRHKITKRGQNVTFRCDPISEHNRLYWYRQTLGQGPEFLTYFQNEAQLEKSRLLSDRFSAERPKGSFSTLEIQRTEQGDSAMYLCASSHSDRYEQYFGPGTRLTVT.

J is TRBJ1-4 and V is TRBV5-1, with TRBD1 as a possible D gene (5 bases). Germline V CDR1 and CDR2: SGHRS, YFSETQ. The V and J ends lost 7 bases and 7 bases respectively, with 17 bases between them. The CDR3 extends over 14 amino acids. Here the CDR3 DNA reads TGCGCCAGCGGCATTGCGGGGGTGGGTGAAAAACTGTTTTTT. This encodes CASGIAGVGEKLFF.

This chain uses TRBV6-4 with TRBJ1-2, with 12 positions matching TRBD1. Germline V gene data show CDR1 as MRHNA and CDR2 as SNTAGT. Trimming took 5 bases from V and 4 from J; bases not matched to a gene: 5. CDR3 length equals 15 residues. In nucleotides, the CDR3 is TGTGCCAGCAGTTTTGGGACAGGGGGCACCTATGGCTACACCTTC. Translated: CASSFGTGGTYGYTF.

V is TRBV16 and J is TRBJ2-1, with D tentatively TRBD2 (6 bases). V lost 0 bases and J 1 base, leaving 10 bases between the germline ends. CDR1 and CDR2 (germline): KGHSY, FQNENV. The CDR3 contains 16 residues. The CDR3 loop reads CASSQSLAESYNEQFF. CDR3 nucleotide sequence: TGTGCCAGCAGCCAATCCTTAGCGGAGTCCTACAATGAGCAGTTCTTC.

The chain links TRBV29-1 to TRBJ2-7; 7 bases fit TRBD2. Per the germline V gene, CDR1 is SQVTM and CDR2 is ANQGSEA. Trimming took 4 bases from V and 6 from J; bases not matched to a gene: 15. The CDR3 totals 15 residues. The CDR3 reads CSVVWSGTIRGEQYF. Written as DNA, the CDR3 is TGCAGCGTTGTTTGGTCCGGGACTATTCGCGGCGAGCAGTACTTC.

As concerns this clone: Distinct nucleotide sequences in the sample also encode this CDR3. CDR3 protein: CASSLDYEQYF. The CDR3 coding sequence is TGCGCCAGCAGCTTAGACTACGAGCAGTACTTC. V usage is TRBV5-1 and J usage is TRBJ2-7; D remains ambiguous. The V gene's germline CDR1 is SGHRS and CDR2 YFSETQ. V dropped 2 bases and J dropped 3 bases, with 3 bases sitting between them. This CDR3 is 11 amino acids long. Complete variable domain (other parts from reference TRBV5-1 and TRBJ2-7): KAGVTQTPRYLIKTRGQQVTLSCSPISGHRSVSWYQQTPGQGLQFLFEYFSETQRNKGNFPGRFSGRQFSNSRSEMNVSTLELGDSALYLCASSLDYEQYFGPGTRLTVT.

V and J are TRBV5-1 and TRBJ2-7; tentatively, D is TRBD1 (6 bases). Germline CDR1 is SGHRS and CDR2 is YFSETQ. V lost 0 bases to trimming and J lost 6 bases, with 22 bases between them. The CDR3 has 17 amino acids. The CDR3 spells CASSLEGVVLVQAEQYF. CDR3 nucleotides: TGCGCCAGCAGCTTGGAGGGGGTGGTTCTCGTTCAAGCCGAGCAGTACTTC. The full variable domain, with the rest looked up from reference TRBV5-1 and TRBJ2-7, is KAGVTQTPRYLIKTRGQQVTLSCSPISGHRSVSWYQQTPGQGLQFLFEYFSETQRNKGNFPGRFSGRQFSNSRSEMNVSTLELGDSALYLCASSLEGVVLVQAEQYFGPGTRLTVT.

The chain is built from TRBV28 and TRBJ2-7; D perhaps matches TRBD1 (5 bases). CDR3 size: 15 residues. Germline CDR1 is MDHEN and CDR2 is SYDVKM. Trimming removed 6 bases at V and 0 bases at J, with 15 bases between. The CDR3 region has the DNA TGTGCCAGCAGCCCTCTACAGGATAGCTCCTACGAGCAGTACTTC. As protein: CASSPLQDSSYEQYF.

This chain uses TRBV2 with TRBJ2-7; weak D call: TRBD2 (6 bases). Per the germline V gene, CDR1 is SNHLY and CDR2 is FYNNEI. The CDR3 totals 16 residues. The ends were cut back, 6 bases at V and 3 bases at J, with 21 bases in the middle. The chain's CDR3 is CASRWTRGKTYYEQYF. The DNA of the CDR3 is TGTGCCAGCAGATGGACCCGCGGGAAAACTTACTACGAGCAGTACTTC.

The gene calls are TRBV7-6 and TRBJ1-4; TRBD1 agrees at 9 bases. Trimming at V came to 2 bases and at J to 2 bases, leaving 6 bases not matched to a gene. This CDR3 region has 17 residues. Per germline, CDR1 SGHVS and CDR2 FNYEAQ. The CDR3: CASSLRRTGVTNEKLFF. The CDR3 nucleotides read TGTGCCAGCAGCTTAAGGAGGACAGGGGTTACTAATGAAAAACTGTTTTTT.

DNA of the CDR3: TGTGCCAGCAGCTCGCCGCTACACGAGCAGTACTTC. Protein: CASSSPLHEQYF. The genes are TRBV7-9 and TRBJ2-7; D gene uncertain. In germline, CDR1 is SEHNR, CDR2 FQNEAQ (reference sequence). Trimming took off 4 bases at V and 5 bases at J, with 9 bases between the two ends. The CDR3 loop spans 12 amino acids.

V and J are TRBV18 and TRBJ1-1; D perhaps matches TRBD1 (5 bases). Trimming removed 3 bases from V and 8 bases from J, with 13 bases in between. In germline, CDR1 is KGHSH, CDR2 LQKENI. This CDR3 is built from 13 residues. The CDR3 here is CASSPGPAYEAFF. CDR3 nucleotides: TGTGCCAGCTCACCGGGACCTGCTTACGAAGCTTTCTTT.

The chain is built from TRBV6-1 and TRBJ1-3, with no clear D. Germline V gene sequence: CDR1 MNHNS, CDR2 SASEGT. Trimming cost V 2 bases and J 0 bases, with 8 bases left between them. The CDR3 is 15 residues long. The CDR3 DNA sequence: TGTGCCAGCAGTGAATTACGGATCTCTGGAAACACCATATATTTT. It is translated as CASSELRISGNTIYF.

This chain's CDR3 is CSARIQGGYTF. The CDR3, as DNA: TGCAGTGCTAGAATCCAAGGCGGCTACACCTTC. The chain employs TRBV20-1 and TRBJ1-2, with unresolved D. V gave up 2 bases and J gave up 8 bases, with 9 bases separating them. Germline CDR1 is DFQATT and CDR2 is SNEGSKA (reference sequence). The CDR3 extends over 11 amino acids.

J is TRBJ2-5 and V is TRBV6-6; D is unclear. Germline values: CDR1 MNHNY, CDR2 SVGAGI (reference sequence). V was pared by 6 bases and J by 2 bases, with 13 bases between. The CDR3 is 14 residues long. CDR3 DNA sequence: TGTGCCAGCAGCCCCGTTGAAATTCAAGAGACCCAGTACTTC. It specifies CASSPVEIQETQYF.

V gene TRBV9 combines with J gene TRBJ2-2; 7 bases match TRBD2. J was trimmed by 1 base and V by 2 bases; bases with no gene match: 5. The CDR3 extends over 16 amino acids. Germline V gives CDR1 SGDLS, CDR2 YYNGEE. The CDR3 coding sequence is TGTGCCAGCAGCGTGAATAGCGGGCGGAACACCGGGGAGCTGTTTTTT. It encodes CASSVNSGRNTGELFF.

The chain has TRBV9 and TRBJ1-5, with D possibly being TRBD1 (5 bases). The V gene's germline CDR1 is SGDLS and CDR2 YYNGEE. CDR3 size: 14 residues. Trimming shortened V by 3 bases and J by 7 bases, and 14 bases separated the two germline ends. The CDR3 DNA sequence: TGTGCCAGCAGCGATGCAGGGTCGTCCCAGCCCCAGCATTTT. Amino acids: CASSDAGSSQPQHF.

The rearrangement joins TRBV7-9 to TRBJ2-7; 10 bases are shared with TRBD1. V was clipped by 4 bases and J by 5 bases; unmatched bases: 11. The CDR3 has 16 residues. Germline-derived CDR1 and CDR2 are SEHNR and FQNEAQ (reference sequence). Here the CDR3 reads CASSSETRDRGHEQYF. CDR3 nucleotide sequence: TGTGCCAGCAGCTCAGAAACCCGGGACAGGGGCCACGAGCAGTACTTC.

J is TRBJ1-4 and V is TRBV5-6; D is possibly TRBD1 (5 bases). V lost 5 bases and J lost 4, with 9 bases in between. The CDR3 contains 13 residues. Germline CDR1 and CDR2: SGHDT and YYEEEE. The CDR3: CASRGQINEKLFF. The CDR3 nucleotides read TGTGCCAGCAGAGGACAAATTAATGAAAAACTGTTTTTT. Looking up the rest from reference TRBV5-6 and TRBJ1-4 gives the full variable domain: DAGVTQSPTHLIKTRGQQVTLRCSPKSGHDTVSWYQQALGQGPQFIFQYYEEEERQRGNFPDRFSGHQFPNYSSELNVNALLLGDSALYLCASRGQINEKLFFGSGTQLSVL.

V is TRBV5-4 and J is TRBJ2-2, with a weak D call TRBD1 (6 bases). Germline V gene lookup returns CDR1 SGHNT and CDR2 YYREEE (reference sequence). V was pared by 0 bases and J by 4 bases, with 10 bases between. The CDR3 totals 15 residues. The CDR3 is CASSLDRAGTGELFF. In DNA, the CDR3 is TGTGCCAGCAGCTTGGACAGGGCCGGCACCGGGGAGCTGTTTTTT.

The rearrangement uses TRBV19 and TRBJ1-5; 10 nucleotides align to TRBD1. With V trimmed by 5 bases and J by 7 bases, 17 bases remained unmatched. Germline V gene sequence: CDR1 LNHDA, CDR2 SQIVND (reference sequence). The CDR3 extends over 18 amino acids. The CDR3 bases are TGTGCCAGTAGTGCAAGGAACTCTCGACAGGGGGCAAACCAGCCCCAGCATTTT. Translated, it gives CASSARNSRQGANQPQHF.

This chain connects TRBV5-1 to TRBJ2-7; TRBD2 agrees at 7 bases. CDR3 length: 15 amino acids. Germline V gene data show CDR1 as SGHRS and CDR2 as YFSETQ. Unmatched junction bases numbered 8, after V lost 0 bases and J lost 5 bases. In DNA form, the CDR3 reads TGCGCCAGCAGCTTGGGAGCGGGATCCGACCACGAGCAGTACTTC. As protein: CASSLGAGSDHEQYF.

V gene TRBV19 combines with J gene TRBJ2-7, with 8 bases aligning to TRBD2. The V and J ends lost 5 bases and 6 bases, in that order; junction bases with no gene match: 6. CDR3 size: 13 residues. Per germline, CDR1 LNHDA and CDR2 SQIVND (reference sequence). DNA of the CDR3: TGTGCCAGTAGTGCCAAACTAGCGGTCGAGCAGTACTTC. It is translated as CASSAKLAVEQYF.

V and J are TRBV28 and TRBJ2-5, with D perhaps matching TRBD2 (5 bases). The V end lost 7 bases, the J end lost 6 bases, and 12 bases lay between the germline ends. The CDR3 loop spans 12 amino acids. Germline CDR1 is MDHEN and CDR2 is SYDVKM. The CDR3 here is CASKAGRKTQYF. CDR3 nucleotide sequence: TGTGCCAGCAAGGCGGGCCGAAAGACCCAGTACTTC.